This T cell receptor beta chain is drawn from a study of CD8 T cells in Susac syndrome. TCR beta sequences were obtained from blood CD8+ and CD4+ T cells. Healthy donors constituted the controls, which were matched for age and sex. The CD8+ and CD4+ T cells were isolated magnetically using a negative isolation approach, whereas the TEMRA cells were enriched by FACS. Random hexamers served to reverse transcribe about 0.45 to 1 ug RNA. The authors amplified TCR beta CDR3 across 54 Vbeta and 13 Jbeta using immunoSEQ multiplex PCR. TCRdb re-called the immunoSEQ multiplex PCR reads through MiXCR, storing one row per CDR3 protein. Among around 130,000 distinct CDR3 sequences listed, about 95% were seen once. The CDR3 runs 14 residues. The germline V gene encodes CDR1 SGHRS and CDR2 YFSETQ. V was shortened by 4 bases and J by 6 bases, with 17 bases between the two germline ends.

Sequencing was done on a sample of CD4+ T cells from PBMCs. This rearrangement joins TRBV5-1 to TRBJ2-7; weak D call: TRBD2 (6 bases). The receptor was isolated from a human donor in good health. The DNA of the CDR3 is TGCGCCAGCAGCCCTTCCGGTAGCGGCGTCGAGCAGTACTTC. Protein product: CASSPSGSGVEQYF.